This T cell receptor (beta chain) was captured in a study of T cells in Graves' hyperthyroidism and ophthalmopathy (dated by TCRdb to about 2019). Concerning the study at large: Peripheral blood samples were taken at the time of initial diagnosis, prior to any treatment. The approximately 98 discovery patients were randomly divided into training and test sets at a 7:3 ratio. Prospective prediction of ophthalmopathy was tested in an independent validation cohort of 18 to 20 hyperthyroidism patients and 15 to 17 patients who later progressed to ophthalmopathy. The study also compared thyroid tissue and blood T-cell repertoires from about six Graves' hyperthyroidism patients. According to the paper, TCR Vbeta CDR3 sequencing was carried out on about 140 peripheral blood samples, which came from approximately 43 ophthalmopathy, under 85 hyperthyroidism and approximately 17 progressor patients. After sampling, hyperthyroidism patients received methimazole starting at 30 mg daily, and ophthalmopathy patients received high-dose intravenous methylprednisolone. A discovery cohort of roughly 100 patients, about 40 with Graves' ophthalmopathy and fewer than 65 with stable Graves' hyperthyroidism, was used to find distinguishing TCR V-J signatures. The research as a whole found: Sample size was not statistically predetermined, and investigators were not blinded to group allocation. Blood samples also contained most of the expanded thyroid clonotypes (frequency above 0.001), which suggests that blood repertoires may reflect thyroid immune responses. In validation, progression to ophthalmopathy was predicted by the model with approximately 67% sensitivity and 72% to 85% specificity, a median of around 5.9 months before onset. A 13 V-J signature model separated ophthalmopathy from stable hyperthyroidism, with 87.88% sensitivity and just under 84% specificity in cross-validation and 80%/75% in testing.

TCR beta CDR3 regions were amplified from RNA transcripts. A first-round RT-PCR of the TCR CDR3 used the HTBI primer set with the Qiagen OneStep RT-PCR kit. A second multiplex PCR round built the libraries, followed by size selection and purification. Sequencing of the libraries was done on an Illumina HiSeq2000 using paired-end 100 bp reads. In the authors' own workflow: SOAPnuke was used to process the raw data, throwing out any read that contained adapters or uncalled bases, had a mean Phred below 15, or lacked an exact constant-primer or identifier match. High-quality paired reads were merged using COPE v1.2.5, and each unique nucleotide sequence was defined as a clonotype. MiTCR v1.1 was used to align the clonotypes against IMGT TRBV, TRBD and TRBJ reference segments. Only V-J combinations with frequency above 0.0001, covering 98% to 99.2% of repertoires, were analysed. A TCS score was defined as the ratio between F50 (clonal expansion) and ExV (chaos), using BLOSUM62-based TCRdist between CDR3 peptides within each V-J. Welch's t-statistics and random forest reduced just over 500 V-J features to 13, which were used in a naive Bayes classifier (R e1071). Starting from the raw public reads, TCRdb applied fastp trimming at Q25, assembled clones with MiXCR and retained in-frame beta chains. Entries that share a CDR3 protein sequence are merged under the most common genes and DNA. V and J calls and clone size were set by TCRdb, not the authors. In this sample the table shows around 490,000 distinct CDR3 sequences, less than 20% of which occur a single time. Clones ranked in the top ten supply roughly 47% of the sample.

V is cut by 0 bases and J by 10 bases, and the space between the germline ends is 8 bases. Including cysteine and phenylalanine, the CDR3 has 12 amino acids. The retained sequence is limited to the CDR3, 36 bases, with the frame set at the first base. The germline V gene yields SGHDT for CDR1 and YYEEEE for CDR2. This clonotype has just a few counts. This clone's antigen is unknown. The sample holds no much larger clone one base away, and base qualities are not on file. In the ophthalmopathy patients, disease was moderately to severely active, with a Clinical Activity Score of 3 or more, a NOSPECS grade of 4 or more, and a duration of less than 3 months. The study excluded patients with uncontrolled infections, other autoimmune diseases, pregnancy or lactation. Diagnoses were established on the basis of clinical symptoms, serum thyroxine and TRAb, thyroid ultrasound, and orbital computed tomography. Ficoll-Paque density gradient centrifugation was used to isolate PBMCs from about 10 ml of fresh peripheral blood. Total RNA was extracted using Trizol reagent, and RNA quality was assessed on an Agilent 2100 Bioanalyzer.

Material: blood. This receptor was identified in a man aged 40-49 years with Graves' ophthalmopathy. The V and J genes are TRBV5-6 and TRBJ2-1; too little of a D gene remains to name it. The nucleotide sequence reads TGTGCCAGCAGCTTGGCCCTGGGGGAGCAGTTCTTC. Translation gives CASSLALGEQFF.